This is a list of T cell receptor beta chains from one sample in a study of blood T cell repertoires in COVID-19. Using immunoSEQ multiplex PCR, the repertoire was profiled, and TCRdb retains in-frame clones only, with some absent. Among over 200,000 clones listed, around 88% were seen once. Material: PBMCs or T cells enriched from blood (not recorded which). These receptors were obtained from a man aged 40-50 years who had recovered from COVID-19. The conserved cysteine and the conserved F or W are not part of the CDR3 here. A D gene is named only where the DNA matches it firmly.

v_call d_call cdr3_aa
TRBV2 TRBD1 ASRPQGAHEQY
TRBV19 . ASSIEEGRPRAF
TRBV29-1 TRBD1 SVTTGGDTEAF
TRBV20-1 TRBD1 SANEGASYEQY
TRBV10-2 . ASTTSYGRMDGYT
TRBV24-1 TRBD2 ATSEKPSGRTKNIQY
TRBV11-3 . ASSLDGGSRDYGYT
TRBV7-2 . ASAGGLSYEQY
TRBV6-1 . ASSEDRAPNTEAF
TRBV12-5 . ASGAPTGTDTQY
TRBV6-1 . ASSEAFGLDLETQY
TRBV5-1 TRBD1 ASSPNRDSSYEQY
TRBV19 . ASSIRTGLLYEQY
TRBV7-9 TRBD1 ASSSQGQEPQH
TRBV5-4 . ASSPPSASPYEQY
TRBV18 . ASSPEGTLFEAF
TRBV5-1 TRBD1 ASRQTGELAKNIQY
TRBV30 TRBD1 ACQTDRGTEAF
TRBV11-3 . ASSALRGITDTQY
TRBV10-2 . ASSDRKGERYEQY
TRBV7-9 TRBD1 ASSQGDRGVYAGANVLT
TRBV6-5 TRBD2 ASTQAASGQETQY
TRBV3-1/TRBV3-2 TRBD2 ASSPKDRLARLHNEQF
TRBV10-3 . AISERLDSGELF
TRBV6-1 . ASSERRGQVVSGNTIY
TRBV7-2 TRBD2 ASSLGLAGGPEGEQY
TRBV3-1/TRBV3-2 . ASSQGLSGPDTQY
TRBV10-1 TRBD1 ASSERTGVNEQF
TRBV18 TRBD1 ASSPSTGTGGKVFGGYT
TRBV27 . ASSRQEHSPLH
TRBV7-3 . ASSLTFRGVRGYSNQPQH
TRBV3-1/TRBV3-2 TRBD1 ASQGGSRASNQPQH
TRBV7-6 TRBD1 ASSFGQGVSYEQY
TRBV6-5 . ASRPELAREQF
TRBV2 TRBD1 ASSATGVSSPLH
TRBV10-2 TRBD1 ASRKTGERDEKLF
TRBV27 . ASSGGSGNTIY
TRBV20-1 . SASLPRTPNTDTQY
TRBV7-2 . ASSLGRETGELF
TRBV7-8 TRBD1 ASSRLAGTVTGELF